The table lists the clone carrying this TCR beta chain with a count of one. CDR3 length: 13 residues. Germline CDR1 reads SQVTM; CDR2 reads ANQGSEA. The ends lost 6 bases at V and 6 bases at J; junction bases unmatched: 8. The source of the sample is a study of T cell changes during pregnancy in multiple sclerosis. Some clones are missing from TCRdb's copy, which holds only in-frame ones; the method was immunoSEQ multiplex PCR. The sample consists of about 62,000 clones, 92% of them appearing once. The sample consisted of peripheral blood, taken in the second trimester of pregnancy. The chain has TRBV29-1 and TRBJ2-3; TRBD1 aligns across 8 bases. The receptor was isolated from a female donor in good health, enrolled as a control in a pregnancy study. This chain's CDR3 is CSVLINRGDTQYF. CDR3 DNA sequence: TGCAGCGTACTAATTAACAGGGGGGATACGCAGTATTTT.